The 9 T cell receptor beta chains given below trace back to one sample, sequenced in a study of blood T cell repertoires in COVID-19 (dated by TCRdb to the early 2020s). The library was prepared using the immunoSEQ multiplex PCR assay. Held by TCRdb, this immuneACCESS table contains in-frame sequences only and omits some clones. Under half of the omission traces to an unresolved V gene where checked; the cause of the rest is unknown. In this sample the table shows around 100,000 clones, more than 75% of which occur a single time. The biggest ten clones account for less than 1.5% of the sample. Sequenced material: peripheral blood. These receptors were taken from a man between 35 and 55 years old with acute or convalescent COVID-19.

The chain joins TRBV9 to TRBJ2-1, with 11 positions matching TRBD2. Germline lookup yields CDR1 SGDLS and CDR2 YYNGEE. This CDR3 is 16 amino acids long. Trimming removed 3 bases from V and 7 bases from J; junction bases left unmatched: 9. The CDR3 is CASSASLAGDTNEQFF. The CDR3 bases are TGTGCCAGCAGCGCTTCACTAGCGGGAGATACGAATGAGCAGTTCTTC.

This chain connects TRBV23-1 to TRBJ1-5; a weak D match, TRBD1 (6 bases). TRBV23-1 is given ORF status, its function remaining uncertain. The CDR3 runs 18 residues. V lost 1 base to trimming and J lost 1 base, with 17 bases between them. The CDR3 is CASSQCHWRGGSNQPQHF. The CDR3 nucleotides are TGCGCCAGCAGTCAATGTCACTGGAGGGGGGGGAGCAATCAGCCCCAGCATTTT.

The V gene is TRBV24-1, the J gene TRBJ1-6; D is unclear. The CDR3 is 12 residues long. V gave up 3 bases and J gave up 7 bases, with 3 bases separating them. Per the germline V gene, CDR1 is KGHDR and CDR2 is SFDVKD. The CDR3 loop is CATSDGNSPLHF. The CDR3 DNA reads TGTGCCACCAGTGATGGCAATTCACCCCTCCACTTT.

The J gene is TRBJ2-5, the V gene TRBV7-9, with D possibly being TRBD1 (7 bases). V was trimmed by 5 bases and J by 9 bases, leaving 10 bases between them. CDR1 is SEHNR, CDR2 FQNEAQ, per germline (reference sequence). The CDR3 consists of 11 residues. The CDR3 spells CASSLRGAQYF. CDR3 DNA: TGTGCCAGCAGCCTCAGGGGGGCCCAGTACTTC.

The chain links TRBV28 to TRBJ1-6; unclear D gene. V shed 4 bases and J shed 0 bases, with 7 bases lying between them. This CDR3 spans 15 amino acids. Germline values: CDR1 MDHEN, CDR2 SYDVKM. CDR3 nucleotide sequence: TGTGCCAGCAGTTCGAGTAGCTCCTATAATTCACCCCTCCACTTT. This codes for CASSSSSSYNSPLHF.

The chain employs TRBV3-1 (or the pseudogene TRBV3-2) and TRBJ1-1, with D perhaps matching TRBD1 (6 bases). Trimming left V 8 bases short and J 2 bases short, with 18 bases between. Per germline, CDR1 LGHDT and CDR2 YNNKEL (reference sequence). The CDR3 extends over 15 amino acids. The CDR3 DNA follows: TGTGCCAGCCAACTTAAAGGACAGATCAACACTGAAGCTTTCTTT. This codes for CASQLKGQINTEAFF.

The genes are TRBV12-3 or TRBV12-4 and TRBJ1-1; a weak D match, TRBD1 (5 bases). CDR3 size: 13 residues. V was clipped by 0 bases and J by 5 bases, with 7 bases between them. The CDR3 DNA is TGTGCCAGCAGTTTAGCACGGGGGACTGAAGCTTTCTTT. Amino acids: CASSLARGTEAFF.

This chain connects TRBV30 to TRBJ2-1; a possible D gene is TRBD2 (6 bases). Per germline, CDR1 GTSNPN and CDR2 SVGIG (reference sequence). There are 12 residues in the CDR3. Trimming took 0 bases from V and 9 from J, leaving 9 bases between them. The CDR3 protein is CAWSVRAGEQFF. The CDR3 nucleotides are TGTGCCTGGAGTGTACGAGCGGGTGAGCAGTTCTTC.

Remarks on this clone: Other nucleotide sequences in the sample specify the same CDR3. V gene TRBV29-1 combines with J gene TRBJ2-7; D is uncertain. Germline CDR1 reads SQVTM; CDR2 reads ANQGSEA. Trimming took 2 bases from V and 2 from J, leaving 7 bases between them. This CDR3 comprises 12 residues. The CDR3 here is CSVESQAYEQYF. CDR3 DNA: TGCAGCGTTGAAAGCCAAGCCTACGAGCAGTACTTC.